Included here is one T cell receptor beta chain sequence, with context. CDR1 and CDR2 (germline): MDHEN, SYDVKM. This CDR3 contains 15 residues. This entry is derived from a study of CXCR3-negative and CXCR3-positive naive CD8 T cells. Libraries of TRB cDNA were made by 5' RACE and carried UMIs. For each CDR3 protein, TCRdb gives one entry from its re-call of the 5' RACE reads, without DNA. This repertoire includes about 130,000 distinct CDR3 sequences. This chain joins TRBV28 and TRBJ2-7; TCRdb's assignment of TRBD2 cannot be checked, as there is no DNA. Sequenced sample: naive CXCR3- CD8+ T cells from blood. Subset noted: CD45RO-CCR7+CD27+CD95- naive CD8+ T cells lacking CXCR3 (TNR3-). This receptor was taken from a human donor in good health. Some clones in this sample may be carry-over from other donors' samples. This chain's CDR3 is CASSLGSGPNYEQYF.